Following are 10 T cell receptor beta chains from one sample sequenced in a study of cytomegalovirus exposure and HLA in healthy donors. The PCR ran on 60 Vbeta and 13 Jbeta primers. This table comes from immunoSEQ multiplex PCR, and its TCRdb copy is limited to in-frame clones, with some not included. The sample shows over 150,000 clones, around 67% of them seen only once. Input material: PBMCs. The receptors shown here come from a woman aged 25 to 39 in good health and CMV-seropositive.

This clone was picked up a small number of times. The chain is built from TRBV11-2 and TRBJ2-1; 12 nucleotides line up with TRBD2. Germline assignment: CDR1 SGHAT and CDR2 FQNNGV. The J segment lost 8 bases and the V segment lost 6 bases, leaving 14 bases of the junction unmatched. This CDR3 is 17 amino acids long. The CDR3 reads CASRGGGLAGGHYEQFF. The CDR3 DNA reads as TGTGCCAGCAGGGGAGGGGGCCTAGCGGGAGGGCACTATGAGCAGTTCTTC.

This chain connects TRBV5-6 to TRBJ1-2; no clear D. This CDR3 is 14 amino acids long. Per germline, CDR1 SGHDT and CDR2 YYEEEE. The V gene lost 0 bases and the J gene lost 2 bases, with 8 bases spanning the gap. CDR3 nucleotide sequence: TGTGCCAGCAGCTTGGCTGACTGGAACTATGGCTACACCTTC. This gives the protein CASSLADWNYGYTF.

The chain links TRBV6-1 to TRBJ2-7; D may be TRBD2 (5 bases). The CDR3 length is 12 residues. V was cut by 8 bases and J by 3 bases, with 11 bases left in between. Germline CDR1 MNHNS, CDR2 SASEGT. CDR3 sequence reads: CASEKGVYEQYF. Here the CDR3 DNA reads TGTGCCAGCGAAAAGGGAGTCTACGAGCAGTACTTC.

The chain links TRBV6-6 to TRBJ2-2; no reliable D call. The V gene's germline CDR1 is MNHNY and CDR2 SVGAGI (reference sequence). CDR3 length equals 10 residues. Between the trimmed V and J ends, which lost 10 bases and 6 bases, there was a span of 6 bases. The CDR3 sequence: CATGPGELFF. The CDR3 DNA is TGTGCCACTGGGCCCGGGGAGCTGTTTTTT.

This clone showed up just once. This chain links TRBV5-1 with TRBJ2-5; 10 nucleotides line up with TRBD1. The J call may be wrong; the DNA end is better matched by TRBJ2-7. The length of the CDR3 is 13 residues. Germline values: CDR1 SGHRS, CDR2 YFSETQ. CDR3 sequence: CASSSGTGAEQYF. CDR3 sequence (DNA): TGCGCCAGCAGTTCCGGGACAGGGGCCGAGCAGTACTTC.

Only a few counts were recorded for this clone. This chain joins TRBV5-1 and TRBJ2-7; D might be TRBD1 (6 bases). Germline V gene lookup returns CDR1 SGHRS and CDR2 YFSETQ. V lost 2 bases and J lost 4, with 7 bases in between. The CDR3 loop spans 12 amino acids. The CDR3 here is CASSFTGYEQYF. Here the CDR3 DNA reads TGCGCCAGCAGCTTTACAGGGTACGAGCAGTACTTC.

This chain connects TRBV27 to TRBJ2-1; 7 bases align to TRBD1. CDR1 is MNHEY, CDR2 SMNVEV, per germline (reference sequence). Unmatched junction bases numbered 8, after V lost 5 bases and J lost 1 base. The CDR3 length is 16 residues. In nucleotides, the CDR3 is TGTGCCAGCAGTCTCCGACAGGGTAGGTCCTACAATGAGCAGTTCTTC. Residues: CASSLRQGRSYNEQFF.

V gene TRBV11-3 combines with J gene TRBJ2-1; TRBD2 agrees at 12 bases. Germline V gives CDR1 SGHNT, CDR2 YENEEA. CDR3 length equals 15 residues. V shed 1 base and J 6 bases; nucleotides not matched to a gene: 1. The CDR3 region has the DNA TGTGCCAGCAGCTTAGCTAGCGGGAGGGCCAATGAGCAGTTCTTC. Amino acids: CASSLASGRANEQFF.

The CDR3 loop is CASSPGAGINEKLFF. The CDR3 DNA reads as TGTGCCAGCTCACCAGGGGCCGGAATTAATGAAAAACTGTTTTTT. V is TRBV18 and J is TRBJ1-4; D might be TRBD1 (5 bases). This CDR3 is 15 amino acids long. V was pared by 2 bases and J by 4 bases, with 11 bases between. Germline CDR1 is KGHSH and CDR2 is LQKENI. Using reference TRBV18 and TRBJ1-4 for the parts outside the CDR3, the full variable domain is NAGVMQNPRHLVRRRGQEARLRCSPMKGHSHVYWYRQLPEEGLKFMVYLQKENIIDESGMPKERFSAEFPKEGPSILRIQQVVRGDSAAYFCASSPGAGINEKLFFGSGTQLSVL.

V is TRBV7-2 and J is TRBJ1-2; 11 bases fit TRBD1. This CDR3 comprises 14 residues. The V segment lost 4 bases and the J segment 2 bases; nucleotides outside the gene matches: 0. The germline V gene encodes CDR1 SGHTA and CDR2 FQGNSA. In DNA, the CDR3 is TGTGCCAGCAGCTGGACAGGGGGCAACTATGGCTACACCTTC. Its translation: CASSWTGGNYGYTF.